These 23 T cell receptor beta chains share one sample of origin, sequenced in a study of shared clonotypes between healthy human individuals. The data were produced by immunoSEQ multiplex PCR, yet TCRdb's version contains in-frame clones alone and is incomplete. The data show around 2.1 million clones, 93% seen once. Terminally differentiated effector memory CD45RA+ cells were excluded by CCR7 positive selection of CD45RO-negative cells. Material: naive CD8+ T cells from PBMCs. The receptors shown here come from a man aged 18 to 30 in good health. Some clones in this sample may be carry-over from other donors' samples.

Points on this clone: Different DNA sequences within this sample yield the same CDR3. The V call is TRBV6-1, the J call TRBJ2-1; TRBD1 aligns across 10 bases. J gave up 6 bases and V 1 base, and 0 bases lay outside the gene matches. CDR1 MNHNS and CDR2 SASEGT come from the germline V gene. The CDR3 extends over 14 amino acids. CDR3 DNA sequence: TGTGCCAGCAGTGAAGGGACAGGGGGCAATGAGCAGTTCTTC. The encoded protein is CASSEGTGGNEQFF.

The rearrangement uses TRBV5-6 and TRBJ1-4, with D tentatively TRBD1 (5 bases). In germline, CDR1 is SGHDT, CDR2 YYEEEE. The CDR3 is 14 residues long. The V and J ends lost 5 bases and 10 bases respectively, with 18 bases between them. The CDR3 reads CASRYWGGRVKLFF. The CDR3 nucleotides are TGTGCCAGCAGATATTGGGGGGGTCGCGTAAAACTGTTTTTT.

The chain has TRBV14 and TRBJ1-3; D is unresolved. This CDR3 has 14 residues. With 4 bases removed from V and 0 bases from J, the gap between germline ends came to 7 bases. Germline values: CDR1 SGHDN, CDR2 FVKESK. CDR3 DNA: TGTGCCAGCAGCCCCGCTTACTCTGGAAACACCATATATTTT. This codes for CASSPAYSGNTIYF.

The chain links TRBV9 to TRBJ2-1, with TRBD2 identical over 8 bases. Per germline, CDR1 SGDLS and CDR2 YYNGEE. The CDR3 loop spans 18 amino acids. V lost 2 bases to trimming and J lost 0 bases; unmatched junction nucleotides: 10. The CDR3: CASSVSLAESSSYNEQFF. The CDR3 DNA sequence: TGTGCCAGCAGCGTCTCACTAGCGGAATCGAGCTCCTACAATGAGCAGTTCTTC.

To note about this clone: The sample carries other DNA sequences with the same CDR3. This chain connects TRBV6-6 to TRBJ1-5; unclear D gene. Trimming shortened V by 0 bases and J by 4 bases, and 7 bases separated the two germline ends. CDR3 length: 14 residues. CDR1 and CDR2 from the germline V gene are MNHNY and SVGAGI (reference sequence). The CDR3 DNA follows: TGTGCCAGCAGTTACTCGAGTGGAAATCAGCCCCAGCATTTT. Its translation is CASSYSSGNQPQHF.

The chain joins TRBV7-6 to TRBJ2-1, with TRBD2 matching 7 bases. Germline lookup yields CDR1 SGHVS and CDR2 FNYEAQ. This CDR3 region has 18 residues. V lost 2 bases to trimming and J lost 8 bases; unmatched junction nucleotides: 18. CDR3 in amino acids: CASSLRVIAGGPSHEQFF. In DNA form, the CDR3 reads TGTGCCAGCAGCTTACGGGTTATAGCGGGTGGGCCCTCCCATGAGCAGTTCTTC.

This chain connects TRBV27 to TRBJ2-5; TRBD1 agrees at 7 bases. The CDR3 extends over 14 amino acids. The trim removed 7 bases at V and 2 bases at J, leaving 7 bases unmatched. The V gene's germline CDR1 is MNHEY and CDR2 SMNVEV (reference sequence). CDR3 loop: CASILIRGQETQYF. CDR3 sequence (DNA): TGTGCCAGCATTTTGATCAGGGGGCAAGAGACCCAGTACTTC.

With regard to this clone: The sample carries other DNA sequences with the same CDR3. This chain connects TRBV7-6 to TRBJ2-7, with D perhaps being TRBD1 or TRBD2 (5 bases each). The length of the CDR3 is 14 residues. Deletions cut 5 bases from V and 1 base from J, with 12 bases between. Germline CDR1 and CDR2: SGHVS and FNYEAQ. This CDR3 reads CASSPGTGSYEQYF. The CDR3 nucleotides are TGTGCCAGCAGCCCAGGGACGGGATCCTACGAGCAGTACTTC.

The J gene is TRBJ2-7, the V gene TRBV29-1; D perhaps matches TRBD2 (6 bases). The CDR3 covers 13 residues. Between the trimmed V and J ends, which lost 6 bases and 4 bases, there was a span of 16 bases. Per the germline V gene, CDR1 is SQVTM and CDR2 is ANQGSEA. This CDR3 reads CSVQLAAEYEQYF. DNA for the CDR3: TGCAGCGTCCAGTTAGCGGCTGAGTACGAGCAGTACTTC.

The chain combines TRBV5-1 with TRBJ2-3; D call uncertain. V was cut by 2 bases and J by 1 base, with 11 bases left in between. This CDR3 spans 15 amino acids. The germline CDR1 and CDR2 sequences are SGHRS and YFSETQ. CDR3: CASSFLQVRTDTQYF. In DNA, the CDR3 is TGCGCCAGCAGCTTCCTCCAGGTCCGCACAGATACGCAGTATTTT.

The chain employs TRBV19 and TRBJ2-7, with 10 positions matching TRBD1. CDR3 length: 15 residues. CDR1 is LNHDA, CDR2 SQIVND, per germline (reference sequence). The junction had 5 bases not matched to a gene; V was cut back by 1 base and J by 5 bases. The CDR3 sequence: CASSIAGTGVHEQYF. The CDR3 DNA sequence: TGTGCCAGTAGTATAGCGGGGACAGGGGTCCACGAGCAGTACTTC. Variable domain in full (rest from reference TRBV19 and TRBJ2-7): DGGITQSPKYLFRKEGQNVTLSCEQNLNHDAMYWYRQDPGQGLRLIYYSQIVNDFQKGDIAEGYSVSREKKESFPLTVTSAQKNPTAFYLCASSIAGTGVHEQYFGPGTRLTVT.

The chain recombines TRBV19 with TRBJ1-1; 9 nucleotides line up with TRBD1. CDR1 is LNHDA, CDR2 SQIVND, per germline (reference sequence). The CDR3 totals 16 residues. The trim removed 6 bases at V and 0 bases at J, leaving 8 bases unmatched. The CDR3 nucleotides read TGTGCCAGTAGACAGGGGGCTGGAGATGTGAACACTGAAGCTTTCTTT. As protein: CASRQGAGDVNTEAFF. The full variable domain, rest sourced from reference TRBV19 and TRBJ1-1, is DGGITQSPKYLFRKEGQNVTLSCEQNLNHDAMYWYRQDPGQGLRLIYYSQIVNDFQKGDIAEGYSVSREKKESFPLTVTSAQKNPTAFYLCASRQGAGDVNTEAFFGQGTRLTVV.

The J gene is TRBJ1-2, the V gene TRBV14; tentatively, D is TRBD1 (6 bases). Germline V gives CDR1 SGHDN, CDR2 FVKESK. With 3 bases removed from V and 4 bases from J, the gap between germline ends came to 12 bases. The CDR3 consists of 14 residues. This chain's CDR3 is CASSHLRGTYGYTF. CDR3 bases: TGTGCCAGCAGCCACCTCAGGGGAACCTATGGCTACACCTTC.

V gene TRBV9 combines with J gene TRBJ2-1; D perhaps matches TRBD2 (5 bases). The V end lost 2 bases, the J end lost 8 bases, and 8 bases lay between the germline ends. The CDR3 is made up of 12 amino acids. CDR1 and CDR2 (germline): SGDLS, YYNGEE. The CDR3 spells CASSVSGYEQFF. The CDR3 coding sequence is TGTGCCAGCAGCGTTTCGGGGTATGAGCAGTTCTTC.

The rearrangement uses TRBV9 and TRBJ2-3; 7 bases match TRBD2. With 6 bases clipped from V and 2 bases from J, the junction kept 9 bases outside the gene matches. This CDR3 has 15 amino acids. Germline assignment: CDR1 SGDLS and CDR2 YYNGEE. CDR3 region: CASKLLATNTDTQYF. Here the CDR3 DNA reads TGTGCCAGCAAGCTACTAGCGACCAACACAGATACGCAGTATTTT.

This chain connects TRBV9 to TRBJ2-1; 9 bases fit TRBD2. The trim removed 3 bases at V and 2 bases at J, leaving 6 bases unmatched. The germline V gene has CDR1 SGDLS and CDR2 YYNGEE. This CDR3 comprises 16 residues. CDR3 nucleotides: TGTGCCAGCAGCGCCCCTAGCGGGGTGGCCTACAATGAGCAGTTCTTC. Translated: CASSAPSGVAYNEQFF.

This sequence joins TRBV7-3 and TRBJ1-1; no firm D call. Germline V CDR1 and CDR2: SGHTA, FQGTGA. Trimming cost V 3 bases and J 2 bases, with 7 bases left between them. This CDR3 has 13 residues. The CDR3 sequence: CASSLADNTEAFF. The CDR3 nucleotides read TGTGCCAGCAGCTTGGCAGATAACACTGAAGCTTTCTTT.

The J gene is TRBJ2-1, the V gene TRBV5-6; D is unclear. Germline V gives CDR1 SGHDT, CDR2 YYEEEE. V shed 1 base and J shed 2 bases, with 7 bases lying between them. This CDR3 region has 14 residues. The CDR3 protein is CASSLLDAYNEQFF. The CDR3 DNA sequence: TGTGCCAGCAGCTTGTTAGACGCCTACAATGAGCAGTTCTTC.

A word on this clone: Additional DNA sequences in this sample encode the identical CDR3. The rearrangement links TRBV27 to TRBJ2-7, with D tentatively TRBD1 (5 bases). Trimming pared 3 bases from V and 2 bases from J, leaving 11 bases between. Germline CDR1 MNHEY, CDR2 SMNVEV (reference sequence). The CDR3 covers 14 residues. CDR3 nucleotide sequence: TGTGCCAGCAGTTTCGGCAGGGTCGCCTACGAGCAGTACTTC. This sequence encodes CASSFGRVAYEQYF.

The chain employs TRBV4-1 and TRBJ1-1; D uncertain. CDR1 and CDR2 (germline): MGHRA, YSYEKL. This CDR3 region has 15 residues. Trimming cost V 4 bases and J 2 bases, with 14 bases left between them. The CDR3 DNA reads TGCGCCAGCAGCCCGACCCGGTCTCTCAACACTGAAGCTTTCTTT. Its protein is CASSPTRSLNTEAFF.

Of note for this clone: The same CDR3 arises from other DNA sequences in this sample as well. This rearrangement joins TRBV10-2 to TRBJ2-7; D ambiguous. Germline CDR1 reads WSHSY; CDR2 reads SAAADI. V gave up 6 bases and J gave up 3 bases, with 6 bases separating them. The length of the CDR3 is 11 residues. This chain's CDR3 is CASSDSYEQYF. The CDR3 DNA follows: TGCGCCAGCAGCGATAGCTACGAGCAGTACTTC.

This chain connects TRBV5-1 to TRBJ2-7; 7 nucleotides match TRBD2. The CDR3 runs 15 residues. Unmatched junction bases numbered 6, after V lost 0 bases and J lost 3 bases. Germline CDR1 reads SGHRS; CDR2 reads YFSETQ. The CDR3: CASSLELADYYEQYF. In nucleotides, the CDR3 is TGCGCCAGCAGCTTGGAGCTAGCGGATTACTACGAGCAGTACTTC.

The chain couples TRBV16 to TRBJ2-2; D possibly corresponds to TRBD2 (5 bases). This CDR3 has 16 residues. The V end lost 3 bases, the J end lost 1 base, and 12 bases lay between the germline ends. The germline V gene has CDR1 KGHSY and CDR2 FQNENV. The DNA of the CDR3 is TGTGCCAGCAGCCACGAGGGAAACGTGAACACCGGGGAGCTGTTTTTT. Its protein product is CASSHEGNVNTGELFF.